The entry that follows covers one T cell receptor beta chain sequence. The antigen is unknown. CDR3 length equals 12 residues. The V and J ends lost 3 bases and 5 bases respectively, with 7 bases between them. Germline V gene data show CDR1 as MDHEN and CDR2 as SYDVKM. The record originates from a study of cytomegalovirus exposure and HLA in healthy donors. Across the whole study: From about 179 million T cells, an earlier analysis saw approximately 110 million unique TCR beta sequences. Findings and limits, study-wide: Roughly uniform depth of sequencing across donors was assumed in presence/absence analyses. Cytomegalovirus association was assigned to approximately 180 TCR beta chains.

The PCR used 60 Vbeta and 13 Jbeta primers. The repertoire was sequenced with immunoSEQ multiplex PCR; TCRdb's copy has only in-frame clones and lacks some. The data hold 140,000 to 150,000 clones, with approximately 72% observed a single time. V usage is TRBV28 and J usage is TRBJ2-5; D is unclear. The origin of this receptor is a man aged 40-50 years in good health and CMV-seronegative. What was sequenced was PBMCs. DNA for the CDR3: TGTGCCAGCAGTTTTCAGGCGGAGACCCAGTACTTC. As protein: CASSFQAETQYF.